This is a list of T cell receptor beta chains from one sample in a study of OX40 agonist ivuxolimab in advanced cancers. TCRdb keeps only in-frame clones here, not all; method: immunoSEQ multiplex PCR. Of roughly 25,000 clones in the sample, roughly 90% are singletons; the top ten hold 19%. The sample here was CD4+ or CD8+ T cells sorted from blood, taken in a trial of the OX40 agonist ivuxolimab. The origin of the receptors is an adult with an advanced solid tumor such as melanoma, head and neck, liver or kidney cancer. Both conserved end residues are part of each CDR3. Each record gives: J gene, V gene, D gene, clone size, CDR3 DNA, CDR3 protein. The D gene is left open where the match is weak. Part of the rows lack a size; the others show once, few, many or a class for expanded clones.

TRBJ2-2 | TRBV2 | . | . | TGTGCCAGCAGTGACTGGGTGGGGTCCGGGGAGCTGTTTTTT | CASSDWVGSGELFF
TRBJ2-1 | TRBV9 | . | . | TGTGCCAGCAGCGTAGGAGGTGGGGGGTGGAATGAGCAGTTCTTC | CASSVGGGGWNEQFF
TRBJ2-5 | TRBV29-1 | TRBD1 | . | TGCAGCGTAACACAGGGGGTTCAAGAGACCCAGTACTTC | CSVTQGVQETQYF
TRBJ1-1 | TRBV4-1 | . | . | TGCGCCAGCAGCCAACAGGACATGAACACTGAAGCTTTCTTT | CASSQQDMNTEAFF
TRBJ2-1 | TRBV29-1 | . | . | TGCAGCGTTGTATCCCAAAATGAGCAGTTCTTC | CSVVSQNEQFF
TRBJ2-1 | TRBV5-4 | . | . | TGTGCCAGCAGCTTGGACCGGGACTCCTTCTACAATGAGCAGTTCTTC | CASSLDRDSFYNEQFF
TRBJ2-7 | TRBV19 | . | . | TGTGCCAGTAGTATAGGGAGGGGCCGCTCCTACGAGCAGTACTTC | CASSIGRGRSYEQYF
TRBJ2-7 | TRBV7-2 | . | . | TGTGCCAGCAGCTTAGCTACGGGCAACGAGCAGTACTTC | CASSLATGNEQYF
TRBJ2-7 | TRBV10-3 | TRBD1 | . | TGTGCCATCAGTGTAGAGGGACAGGGGCTCCACGAGCAGTACTTC | CAISVEGQGLHEQYF
TRBJ1-1 | TRBV6-1 | . | . | TGTGCCAGCGGGTGGGGGACTGAAGCTTTCTTT | CASGWGTEAFF
TRBJ2-7 | TRBV9 | . | . | TGTGCCAGCAGCCCAAGTCTAGGGAACGAGCAGTACTTC | CASSPSLGNEQYF
TRBJ2-1 | TRBV19 | TRBD2 | . | TGTGCCAGTAGTATAGCGCGGGGGGCCTACAATGAGCAGTTCTTC | CASSIARGAYNEQFF
TRBJ2-7 | TRBV20-1 | . | . | TGCAGTGCTAAAGCAGGGTACGAGCAGTACTTC | CSAKAGYEQYF
TRBJ2-7 | TRBV4-3 | . | . | TGCGCCAGCAGCCAAGATAAGGGGTCCTACGAGCAGTACTTC | CASSQDKGSYEQYF
TRBJ2-7 | TRBV6-5 | . | . | TGTGCCAGCAGTTACTCTGAGGGTAGTCACTACGAGCAGTACTTC | CASSYSEGSHYEQYF
TRBJ2-3 | TRBV27 | . | . | TGTGCCAGCAGTTTATCGGGGAACAAAGATACGCAGTATTTT | CASSLSGNKDTQYF
TRBJ2-5 | TRBV13 | . | . | TGTGCCAGCAGCTTATCAATGAGCGGCCCTTACCAGGAGACCCAGTACTTC | CASSLSMSGPYQETQYF
TRBJ1-5 | TRBV27 | . | few | TGTGCCAGCAGTTTAGTGAGCAATCAGCCCCAGCATTTT | CASSLVSNQPQHF
TRBJ1-2 | TRBV7-9 | . | . | TGTGCCAGCAGCTTAGCGGAGGCTAACGCACATGGCTACACCTTC | CASSLAEANAHGYTF
TRBJ2-1 | TRBV30 | . | . | TGTGCCTGGAGTTCGGCAAATGAGCAGTTCTTC | CAWSSANEQFF
TRBJ1-1 | TRBV2 | . | . | TGTGCCAGCACCCCAAGAGTTATGTACACTGAAGCTTTCTTT | CASTPRVMYTEAFF
TRBJ2-7 | TRBV11-2 | TRBD1 | . | TGTGCCAGCAGCTTAGGGCCGGGACAGGGATACTACGAGCAGTACTTC | CASSLGPGQGYYEQYF
TRBJ2-7 | TRBV15 | TRBD1 | . | TGTGCCACCAGCAGCTCCTTAGACAGGGTATACGAGCAGTACTTC | CATSSSLDRVYEQYF
TRBJ2-1 | TRBV4-1 | . | . | TGCGCCAGCAGCTCTTGGGATACTTCGCAGTTCTTC | CASSSWDTSQFF
TRBJ2-6 | TRBV7-8 | TRBD2 | . | TGTGCCGGGGAACCGGGACTAGCGGGAGGGTCACAGGCTGGGGCCAACGTCCTGACTTTC | CAGEPGLAGGSQAGANVLTF
TRBJ1-1 | TRBV28 | . | . | TGTGCCAGCATTAGGACTCTGGCAGGCACTGAAGCTTTCTTT | CASIRTLAGTEAFF
TRBJ2-7 | TRBV7-8 | TRBD2 | . | TGTGCCAGCAGCACCTCCGGGACTAGCGACGAGCAGTACTTC | CASSTSGTSDEQYF
TRBJ2-7 | TRBV28 | . | . | TGTGCCAGCAGCCGCGGGACAGTCTACGAGCAGTACTTC | CASSRGTVYEQYF
TRBJ1-5 | TRBV4-3 | . | . | TGCGCCAGCAGCCAAGAATGGATCGGCAATCAGCCCCAGCATTTT | CASSQEWIGNQPQHF
TRBJ2-1 | TRBV9 | . | . | TGTGCCAGCAGCGAGACAGATTACAATGAGCAGTTCTTC | CASSETDYNEQFF
TRBJ2-3 | TRBV28 | . | . | TGTGCCAGCAGTTTCCTAGCTGGCACAGATACGCAGTATTTT | CASSFLAGTDTQYF
TRBJ1-6 | TRBV27 | TRBD1 | . | TGTGCCAGCAGTCCCGGGACAGCAGATTCACCCCTCCACTTT | CASSPGTADSPLHF
TRBJ2-1 | TRBV7-9 | . | . | TGTGCCAGCAAAAGGCAGGGTTTATACAATGAGCAGTTCTTC | CASKRQGLYNEQFF
TRBJ1-5 | TRBV19 | TRBD1 | . | TGTGCCAGTAGCACGACAGGGGCGAGCAATCAGCCCCAGCATTTT | CASSTTGASNQPQHF
TRBJ2-1 | TRBV7-9 | TRBD2 | . | TGTGCCAGCAGCACGTTTAATAGCGGGAGCAATGAGCAGTTCTTC | CASSTFNSGSNEQFF
TRBJ2-1 | TRBV11-2 | . | once | TGTGCCAGCAGCTTAGGTTGGTCGAATGAGCAGTTCTTC | CASSLGWSNEQFF
TRBJ1-2 | TRBV6-6 | . | . | TGTGCCAGCAGTTTACGTGAATTGGAAGGTGGCTACACCTTC | CASSLRELEGGYTF
TRBJ1-1 | TRBV7-9 | . | . | TGTGCCAGCTTAGAAGGCTTACAGATGAACACTGAAGCTTTCTTT | CASLEGLQMNTEAFF
TRBJ2-7 | TRBV4-3 | . | . | TGCGCCAGCAGCCCTCTAACCTGGACCGGGGAGCAGTACTTC | CASSPLTWTGEQYF
TRBJ1-2 | TRBV30 | . | . | TGTGCCTGGAACCCGACCACCAACTATGGCTACACCTTC | CAWNPTTNYGYTF
TRBJ2-6 | TRBV4-3 | . | . | TGCGCCAGCAGCCAATACTCTGGGGCCAACGTCCTGACTTTC | CASSQYSGANVLTF
TRBJ2-1 | TRBV7-6 | . | once | TGTGCCAGCAGCCCGGACTTGTTATGGTCCAATGAGCAGTTCTTC | CASSPDLLWSNEQFF